Listed here is a single T cell receptor (beta chain). CDR1 is SGHDN, CDR2 FVKESK, per germline. V lost 4 bases to trimming and J lost 4 bases; unmatched junction nucleotides: 7. The CDR3 extends over 15 amino acids. This specimen belongs to a study of CD8+CD57+ T cells in acquired aplastic anemia. Study information: An average of roughly 3 ug of DNA was obtained from sorted CD4+ and CD8+ cells.

Profiling of TCR beta VDJ combinations and CDR3 sequences used genomic DNA as template. MiXCR, run by TCRdb on the reads, gives a single entry per CDR3 protein. Among around 220,000 distinct CDR3 sequences listed, around 50% were seen once. Sequenced patients had shown CD8+CD57+ cell expansion by flow cytometry. This chain links TRBV14 with TRBJ2-7; TRBD2 matches at 10 bases. What was sequenced was sorted CD4+, CD8+, or CD8+CD57+ T cells (not recorded which) from PBMCs. This TCR came from a human donor with aplastic anemia. CDR3 residues: CASSRVAGGAYEQYF. CDR3 nucleotide sequence: TGTGCCAGCAGCCGAGTAGCGGGGGGAGCGTACGAGCAGTACTTC.